This T cell receptor (beta chain) is from a study of cytomegalovirus exposure and HLA in healthy donors. Researchers ran the PCR with 60 Vbeta and 13 Jbeta primers. The protocol was immunoSEQ multiplex PCR, while the TCRdb copy is restricted to in-frame clones and leaves out a portion. The sample yields about 170,000 clones, roughly 80% seen once. Concerning this clone: The target antigen is unknown.

Whole-study results and caveats: Data from an earlier analysis indicated that most TCR beta V segments were productive either about 87% or about 30% of the time. Approximately 160 TCR beta chains were listed as cytomegalovirus-associated.

The V gene end was trimmed by 2 bases and the J gene end by 0 bases; junction bases not matched to a gene: 1. Germline loops: CDR1 SSHAT, CDR2 FNYEAQ (reference sequence). The CDR3 runs to 15 residues. The clonotype originates from a male donor in good health and CMV-seronegative. This chain joins TRBV7-7 and TRBJ2-1; TRBD2 agrees at 7 bases. Material: PBMCs. The CDR3 DNA is TGTGCCAGCAGCTTACTAGCGGACTCCTACAATGAGCAGTTCTTC. It encodes CASSLLADSYNEQFF. Combining the CDR3 with reference TRBV7-7 and TRBJ2-1 gives the whole variable domain GAGVSQSPRYKVTKRGQDVTLRCDPISSHATLYWYQQALGQGPEFLTYFNYEAQPDKSGLPSDRFSAERPEGSISTLTIQRTEQRDSAMYRCASSLLADSYNEQFFGPGTRLTVL.